Following are 25 T cell receptor beta chains from one sample sequenced in a study of T cell responses to AZD1222 COVID-19 vaccine. TCRdb keeps only in-frame clones here, not all; method: immunoSEQ multiplex PCR. The sample has 120,000 to 150,000 clones, roughly 92% seen once. Sequenced here: peripheral blood, sampled 28 days after the second AZD1222 dose. These receptors came from an adult who received the AZD1222 COVID-19 vaccine.

The V and J genes are TRBV5-4 and TRBJ1-2; D remains ambiguous. V lost 0 bases to trimming and J lost 8 bases, with 14 bases between them. The CDR3 is made up of 14 amino acids. The germline V gene encodes CDR1 SGHNT and CDR2 YYREEE (reference sequence). CDR3 sequence reads: CASSLVGVRRGYTF. CDR3 coding DNA: TGTGCCAGCAGCTTGGTTGGGGTTAGACGGGGCTACACCTTC.

The chain uses TRBV19 and TRBJ1-1; possible D gene TRBD1, 5 bases. Trimming removed 7 bases from V and 1 base from J, with 19 bases in between. CDR3 size: 16 residues. Germline loops: CDR1 LNHDA, CDR2 SQIVND (reference sequence). The CDR3 sequence: CASKGKGTTRNTEAFF. DNA for the CDR3: TGTGCCAGTAAGGGGAAGGGGACCACACGGAACACTGAAGCTTTCTTT.

This sequence joins TRBV3-1 (or the pseudogene TRBV3-2) and TRBJ1-1, with no clear D. The germline V gene encodes CDR1 LGHDT and CDR2 YNNKEL (reference sequence). There are 11 residues in the CDR3. Trimming took off 1 base at V and 8 bases at J, with 5 bases between the two ends. DNA for the CDR3: TGTGCCAGCAGCCAAGGAGCGGAAGCTTTCTTT. Its protein product is CASSQGAEAFF.

J is TRBJ1-2 and V is TRBV18; possible D gene TRBD1, 5 bases. V was trimmed by 3 bases and J by 2 bases, leaving 10 bases between them. CDR1 is KGHSH, CDR2 LQKENI, per germline. The CDR3 loop spans 14 amino acids. DNA for the CDR3: TGTGCCAGCTCACCCACCGGGACCAACTATGGCTACACCTTC. Its protein is CASSPTGTNYGYTF. The full variable domain, its missing parts supplied by reference TRBV18 and TRBJ1-2, is NAGVMQNPRHLVRRRGQEARLRCSPMKGHSHVYWYRQLPEEGLKFMVYLQKENIIDESGMPKERFSAEFPKEGPSILRIQQVVRGDSAAYFCASSPTGTNYGYTFGSGTRLTVV.

The genes are TRBV15 and TRBJ2-5; a possible D gene is TRBD2 (5 bases). CDR1 and CDR2 from the germline V gene are LNHNV and YYDKDF (reference sequence). This CDR3 spans 14 amino acids. V shed 5 bases and J shed 2 bases, with 12 bases lying between them. The CDR3 DNA follows: TGTGCCACCAGCGAGGGCCAGAAACAAGAGACCCAGTACTTC. Protein sequence: CATSEGQKQETQYF.

The CDR3 DNA sequence: TGTGCCAGCAGCCTGATGAACACTGAAGCTTTCTTT. Amino acids: CASSLMNTEAFF. The chain has TRBV7-2 and TRBJ1-1; D remains ambiguous. Germline-derived CDR1 and CDR2 are SGHTA and FQGNSA. CDR3 length: 12 residues. V was shortened by 5 bases and J by 0 bases, with 4 bases between the two germline ends.

This sequence joins TRBV5-4 and TRBJ1-2; D is ambiguous. V was cut by 4 bases and J by 5 bases, with 12 bases left in between. Germline CDR1 and CDR2: SGHNT and YYREEE (reference sequence). The CDR3 length is 13 residues. DNA for the CDR3: TGTGCCAGCAGCGCGGACGGAGTGTATGGCTACACCTTC. Its translation: CASSADGVYGYTF.

This sequence joins TRBV7-2 and TRBJ1-2; D may be TRBD1 (6 bases). V was cut by 5 bases and J by 2 bases, with 18 bases left in between. Germline V gives CDR1 SGHTA, CDR2 FQGNSA. The CDR3 extends over 16 amino acids. CDR3 residues: CASSLGGQGQNYGYTF. The CDR3 DNA sequence: TGTGCCAGCAGCCTCGGGGGGCAGGGTCAGAACTATGGCTACACCTTC.

The rearrangement links TRBV10-3 to TRBJ2-5; no firm D call. The CDR3 has 15 amino acids. With 2 bases removed from V and 2 bases from J, the gap between germline ends came to 12 bases. Germline-derived CDR1 and CDR2 are ENHRY and SYGVKD. The CDR3 loop reads CAISERWAEQETQYF. The CDR3 bases are TGTGCCATCAGTGAGCGTTGGGCAGAGCAAGAGACCCAGTACTTC.

The rearrangement links TRBV28 to TRBJ2-1; D gene ambiguous. The CDR3 is made up of 13 amino acids. Trimming shortened V by 4 bases and J by 7 bases, and 11 bases separated the two germline ends. The V gene's germline CDR1 is MDHEN and CDR2 SYDVKM. The CDR3 nucleotides read TGTGCCAGCAGTTCACCCCGATCGAATGAGCAGTTCTTC. Protein product: CASSSPRSNEQFF. The full variable domain, completed using reference TRBV28 and TRBJ2-1, is DVKVTQSSRYLVKRTGEKVFLECVQDMDHENMFWYRQDPGLGLRLIYFSYDVKMKEKGDIPEGYSVSREKKERFSLILESASTNQTSMYLCASSSPRSNEQFFGPGTRLTVL.

V gene TRBV18 combines with J gene TRBJ2-3, with a weak D call TRBD2 (6 bases). Germline CDR1 is KGHSH and CDR2 is LQKENI. Deletions cut 8 bases from V and 3 bases from J, with 15 bases between. The CDR3 length is 14 residues. CDR3 nucleotide sequence: TGTGCCAGCGGCCTGGGGGGATCGACAGATACGCAGTATTTT. It is translated as CASGLGGSTDTQYF.

This chain links TRBV12-3 or TRBV12-4 with TRBJ1-5; D remains unclear. This CDR3 has 13 amino acids. V was trimmed by 5 bases and J by 9 bases, leaving 14 bases between them. CDR3 region: CASSLTEVGPQHF. The CDR3 bases are TGTGCCAGCAGTCTCACGGAGGTTGGGCCCCAGCATTTT.

J is TRBJ1-1 and V is TRBV10-1, with 10 bases identical to TRBD1. The CDR3 consists of 14 residues. Trimming cost V 4 bases and J 5 bases; bases outside gene matches: 4. CDR1 WNHNN and CDR2 SYGVQD come from the germline V gene (reference sequence). The CDR3: CASSAGTGATEAFF. The CDR3 DNA sequence: TGCGCCAGCAGTGCCGGGACAGGGGCAACTGAAGCTTTCTTT.

This chain connects TRBV27 to TRBJ2-4; 8 bases are a match to TRBD1. The CDR3 is 16 amino acids. The germline V gene has CDR1 MNHEY and CDR2 SMNVEV (reference sequence). With V trimmed by 5 bases and J by 6 bases, 12 bases remained unmatched. The CDR3 loop is CASSPLYRGSGNIQYF. The CDR3 nucleotides read TGTGCCAGCAGTCCCCTCTACAGGGGGTCAGGAAACATTCAGTACTTC.

This chain links TRBV6-5 with TRBJ1-2, with 7 bases fitting TRBD1. Trimming removed 9 bases from V and 5 bases from J; junction bases left unmatched: 9. The CDR3 loop spans 13 amino acids. The germline V gene has CDR1 MNHEY and CDR2 SVGAGI. CDR3 sequence: CASKAGQAYGYTF. The DNA of the CDR3 is TGTGCCAGTAAAGCAGGACAGGCTTATGGCTACACCTTC.

The rearrangement links TRBV2 to TRBJ1-5; maybe TRBD1 (6 bases). The CDR3 spans 15 residues. Germline lookup yields CDR1 SNHLY and CDR2 FYNNEI. The ends were cut back, 3 bases at V and 6 bases at J, with 15 bases in the middle. The CDR3 sequence: CASSEGEGGLQPQHF. CDR3 bases: TGTGCCAGCAGTGAGGGGGAGGGGGGCCTTCAGCCCCAGCATTTT.

This chain joins TRBV19 and TRBJ1-5; 7 nucleotides align to TRBD1. The CDR3 runs to 15 residues. Losses at the gene ends were 7 bases for V and 7 bases for J; bases not matched to a gene: 13. CDR1 is LNHDA and CDR2 is SQIVND in the germline V gene (reference sequence). The CDR3, as DNA: TGTGCCAGTACTCTGACAGGGCGGGGGCTCCAGCCCCAGCATTTT. This sequence encodes CASTLTGRGLQPQHF. The full variable domain, with the rest looked up from reference TRBV19 and TRBJ1-5, is DGGITQSPKYLFRKEGQNVTLSCEQNLNHDAMYWYRQDPGQGLRLIYYSQIVNDFQKGDIAEGYSVSREKKESFPLTVTSAQKNPTAFYLCASTLTGRGLQPQHFGDGTRLSIL.

The CDR3 spells CAWSQPGLYEQYV. As DNA, the CDR3 is TGTGCCTGGAGTCAACCGGGATTATACGAGCAGTACGTC. The chain employs TRBV30 and TRBJ2-7, with D possibly TRBD2 on 5 matching bases. CDR3 length: 13 residues. V was cut by 2 bases and J by 4 bases, with 12 bases left in between. The V gene's germline CDR1 is GTSNPN and CDR2 SVGIG (reference sequence).

This chain links TRBV19 with TRBJ1-1, with D possibly being TRBD1 (6 bases). V was shortened by 2 bases and J by 3 bases, with 10 bases between the two germline ends. The CDR3 length is 14 residues. The germline gives CDR1 LNHDA, CDR2 SQIVND (reference sequence). The CDR3 spells CASSINRDYTEAFF. CDR3 coding DNA: TGTGCCAGTAGTATAAACAGGGATTACACTGAAGCTTTCTTT.

A single count supports this clone. The chain uses TRBV28 and TRBJ1-3; D remains unclear. V gave up 7 bases and J gave up 4 bases, with 14 bases separating them. This CDR3 is 14 amino acids long. CDR1 is MDHEN, CDR2 SYDVKM, per germline. The CDR3 reads CASTDQQPGNTIYF. The CDR3 DNA reads TGTGCCAGCACAGACCAACAGCCCGGAAACACCATATATTTT.

V and J are TRBV29-1 and TRBJ1-2; D is uncertain. CDR3 length equals 12 residues. Trimming removed 1 base at V and 2 bases at J, with 5 bases between. Germline lookup yields CDR1 SQVTM and CDR2 ANQGSEA. CDR3 protein: CSVEATNYGYTF. CDR3 nucleotide sequence: TGCAGCGTTGAAGCAACGAACTATGGCTACACCTTC. Variable domain in full (rest from reference TRBV29-1 and TRBJ1-2): SAVISQKPSRDICQRGTSLTIQCQVDSQVTMMFWYRQQPGQSLTLIATANQGSEATYESGFVIDKFPISRPNLTFSTLTVSNMSPEDSSIYLCSVEATNYGYTFGSGTRLTVV.

The chain uses TRBV18 and TRBJ2-7; 12 bases map to TRBD2. V shed 4 bases and J 5 bases; nucleotides not matched to a gene: 3. Per the germline V gene, CDR1 is KGHSH and CDR2 is LQKENI. The CDR3 spans 14 residues. The CDR3: CASSLTSGSHEQYF. Written as DNA, the CDR3 is TGTGCCAGCTCACTGACTAGCGGGAGCCACGAGCAGTACTTC.

This sequence joins TRBV4-2 and TRBJ2-1; no firm D call. Germline V lookup: CDR1 LGHNA, CDR2 YNFKEQ. With 4 bases removed from V and 2 bases from J, the gap between germline ends came to 15 bases. The CDR3 runs 16 residues. As DNA, the CDR3 is TGTGCCAGCAGCCCTCTCGTCGGACCCCCCTACAATGAGCAGTTCTTC. Translated, it gives CASSPLVGPPYNEQFF.

This clone was seen a few times. J is TRBJ1-1 and V is TRBV23-1; a weak D match, TRBD1 (5 bases). TRBV23-1 is designated an ORF whose function remains uncertain. The CDR3 runs to 14 residues. V lost 6 bases, J lost 1 base, and 12 bases lay in between. The DNA for the CDR3 is TGCGCCAGCAGCCCGGGACGCACGAACACTGAAGCTTTCTTT. Its translation is CASSPGRTNTEAFF.

The chain couples TRBV21-1 to TRBJ1-5; no check of the table's D call, TRBD1, against the DNA was made. TRBV21-1 is annotated as a pseudogene. The CDR3 consists of 16 residues. The CDR3 bases are TGTGCCAGCAGCAACTACAGGGGAGAATCAAGTCAGCCCCAGCATTTT. Its protein product is CASSNYRGESSQPQHF.